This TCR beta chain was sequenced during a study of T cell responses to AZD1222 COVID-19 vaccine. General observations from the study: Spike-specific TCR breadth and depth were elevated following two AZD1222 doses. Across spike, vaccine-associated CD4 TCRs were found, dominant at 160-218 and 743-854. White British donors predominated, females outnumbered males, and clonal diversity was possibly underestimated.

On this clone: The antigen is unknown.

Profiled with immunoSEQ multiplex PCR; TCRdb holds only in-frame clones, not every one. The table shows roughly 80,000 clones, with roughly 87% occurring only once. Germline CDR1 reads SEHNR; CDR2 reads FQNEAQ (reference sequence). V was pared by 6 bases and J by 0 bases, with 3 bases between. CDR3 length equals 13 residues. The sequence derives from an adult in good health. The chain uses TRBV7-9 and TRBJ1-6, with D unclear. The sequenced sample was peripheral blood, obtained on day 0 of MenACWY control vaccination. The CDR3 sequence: CASSSSYNSPLHF. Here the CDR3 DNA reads TGTGCCAGCAGTAGCTCCTATAATTCACCCCTCCACTTT.